This T cell receptor beta chain was recovered during a study of blood T cell repertoires in COVID-19. Study details: Samples representing acute and convalescent COVID-19 were sourced from the United States, Italy and Spain. The cDNA or gDNA used as material had been derived from T cells, B-cell-depleted T cells, or PBMCs.

CDR1 is MNHEY and CDR2 is SVGAGI in the germline V gene. This CDR3 is built from 16 residues. With 4 bases clipped from V and 5 bases from J, the junction kept 10 bases outside the gene matches. The data were produced by immunoSEQ multiplex PCR, yet TCRdb's version contains in-frame clones alone and is incomplete. The data contain 35,000 to 55,000 clones, about 90% of them singletons. Sequences were obtained from peripheral blood. V is TRBV6-5 and J is TRBJ1-1, with 10 bases aligning to TRBD1. This sequence was found in a human donor in a cohort sampled during active COVID-19. CDR3 residues: CASSSTGGRSGTEAFF. In nucleotides, the CDR3 is TGTGCCAGCAGTTCGACAGGGGGCAGATCGGGAACTGAAGCTTTCTTT.